The 6 T cell receptor beta chains in this list originate from one sample, sequenced in a study of cytomegalovirus exposure and HLA in healthy donors. A multiplex PCR was run with 60 Vbeta primers and 13 Jbeta primers. This table comes from immunoSEQ multiplex PCR, and its TCRdb copy is limited to in-frame clones, with some not included. Of approximately 130,000 clones listed, roughly 79% were seen once; the top ten hold approximately 3%. The sample comprised PBMCs. These receptors all come from a boy aged 2-15 years in good health and CMV-seronegative.

The V call is TRBV11-2, the J call TRBJ2-5, with a weak D call TRBD2 (7 bases). The end of the DNA fits TRBJ2-7 better, so the J call may be wrong. The CDR3 contains 16 residues. The germline CDR1 and CDR2 sequences are SGHAT and FQNNGV. DNA for the CDR3: TGTGCCAGCAGCTTGTCGGGGGGCTTACCCCCCTACGAGCAGTACTTC. It yields the protein CASSLSGGLPPYEQYF.

The rearrangement joins TRBV10-1 to TRBJ2-1, with unresolved D. The CDR3 covers 13 residues. Germline V lookup: CDR1 WNHNN, CDR2 SYGVQD (reference sequence). The ends were cut back, 8 bases at V and 4 bases at J, with 12 bases in the middle. CDR3 region: CASAQTNYNEQFF. Here the CDR3 DNA reads TGCGCCAGCGCACAGACAAATTACAATGAGCAGTTCTTC.

This clone was seen only a few times. The rearrangement links TRBV18 to TRBJ2-1; D is undetermined. This CDR3 has 15 amino acids. Germline V gene lookup returns CDR1 KGHSH and CDR2 LQKENI. The germline V and J ends were trimmed by 6 bases and 0 bases, with 12 bases remaining between them. The CDR3 nucleotides read TGTGCCAGCTCCCTAGGTCCCAGCTCCTACAATGAGCAGTTCTTC. Translation gives CASSLGPSSYNEQFF.

The gene calls are TRBV4-2 and TRBJ1-2; D call uncertain. The CDR3 runs 15 residues. Germline V gene data show CDR1 as LGHNA and CDR2 as YNFKEQ. V was shortened by 0 bases and J by 3 bases, with 11 bases between the two germline ends. CDR3 region: CASSQEPDIDYGYTF. For the CDR3, the DNA is TGTGCCAGCAGCCAAGAACCCGACATAGACTATGGCTACACCTTC.

The chain joins TRBV7-2 to TRBJ2-7, with TRBD2 matching 10 bases. The V segment lost 3 bases and the J segment 4 bases; nucleotides outside the gene matches: 6. The CDR3 has 15 amino acids. Per germline, CDR1 SGHTA and CDR2 FQGNSA. The CDR3 region is CASSLASGGVYEQYF. The CDR3, as DNA: TGTGCCAGCAGCTTGGCTAGCGGGGGAGTTTACGAGCAGTACTTC.

The chain employs TRBV12-5 and TRBJ2-7, with D maybe TRBD1 (6 bases). The germline V and J ends were trimmed by 1 base and 6 bases, with 10 bases remaining between them. The CDR3 length is 13 residues. CDR1 LGHNT and CDR2 FRNRAP come from the germline V gene. The CDR3 reads CASGLARGSEQYV. CDR3 sequence (DNA): TGTGCTAGTGGTTTGGCCAGGGGTTCCGAGCAGTACGTC.